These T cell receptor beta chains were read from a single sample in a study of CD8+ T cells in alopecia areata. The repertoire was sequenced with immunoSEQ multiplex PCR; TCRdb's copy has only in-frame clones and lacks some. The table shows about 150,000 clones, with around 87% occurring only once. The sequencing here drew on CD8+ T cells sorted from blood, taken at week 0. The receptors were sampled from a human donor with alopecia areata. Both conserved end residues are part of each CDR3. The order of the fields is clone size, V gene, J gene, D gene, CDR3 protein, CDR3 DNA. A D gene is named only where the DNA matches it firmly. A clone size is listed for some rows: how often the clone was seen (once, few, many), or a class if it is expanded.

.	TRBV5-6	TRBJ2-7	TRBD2	CASSLALAGIYEQYF	TGTGCCAGCAGCTTGGCCCTAGCGGGTATCTACGAGCAGTACTTC
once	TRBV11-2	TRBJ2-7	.	CASSLGDSESYEQYF	TGTGCCAGCAGCTTAGGAGACTCCGAATCCTACGAGCAGTACTTC
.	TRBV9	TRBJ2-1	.	CASSGTEPSYNEQFF	TGTGCCAGCAGCGGGACAGAACCTTCCTACAATGAGCAGTTCTTC
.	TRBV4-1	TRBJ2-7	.	CASSQSGVGEQYF	TGCGCCAGCAGCCAGTCCGGGGTAGGCGAGCAGTACTTC
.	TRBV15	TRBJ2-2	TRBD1	CATSREGDRAYTGELFF	TGTGCCACCAGCAGAGAGGGGGACAGGGCCTACACCGGGGAGCTGTTTTTT
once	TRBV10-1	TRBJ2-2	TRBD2	CASSEGTSGRTGELFF	TGCGCCAGCAGTGAGGGGACTAGCGGAAGAACCGGGGAGCTGTTTTTT
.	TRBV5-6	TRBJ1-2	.	CASSLLTGRLNYGYTF	TGTGCCAGCAGCTTGTTAACAGGGCGTCTCAACTATGGCTACACCTTC
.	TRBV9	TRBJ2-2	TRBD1	CASSETTGGYTGELFF	TGTGCCAGCAGCGAAACAACAGGGGGTTACACCGGGGAGCTGTTTTTT
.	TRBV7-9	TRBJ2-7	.	CASSLGGLYEQYF	TGTGCCAGCAGCTTAGGTGGCCTTTACGAGCAGTACTTC
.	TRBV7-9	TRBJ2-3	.	CASDWLPATDTQYF	TGTGCCAGCGATTGGCTCCCGGCCACAGATACGCAGTATTTT
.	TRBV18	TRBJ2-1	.	CASSPDRGVGHEQFF	TGTGCCAGCTCACCAGATCGCGGGGTAGGGCATGAGCAGTTCTTC
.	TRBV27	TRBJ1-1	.	CASSLSLSWTEAFF	TGTGCCAGCAGTTTATCCCTTTCCTGGACTGAAGCTTTCTTT
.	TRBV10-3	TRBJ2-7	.	CAISESEGGYEQYF	TGTGCCATCAGTGAGTCGGAGGGGGGCTACGAGCAGTACTTC
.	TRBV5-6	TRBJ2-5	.	CASSSGDLEETQYF	TGTGCCAGCAGCTCCGGGGATTTAGAAGAGACCCAGTACTTC
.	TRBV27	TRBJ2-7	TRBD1	CASSHDRAGYEQYF	TGTGCCAGCAGCCACGACAGGGCGGGCTACGAGCAGTACTTC
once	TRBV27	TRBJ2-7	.	CASSATPGLSYEQYF	TGTGCCAGCAGTGCCACACCGGGACTGTCCTACGAGCAGTACTTC
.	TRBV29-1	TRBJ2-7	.	CSVEGNNEQYF	TGCAGCGTTGAAGGCAATAACGAGCAGTACTTC
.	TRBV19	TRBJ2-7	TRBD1	CASSITGQGYEQYF	TGTGCCAGTAGTATAACGGGACAGGGATACGAGCAGTACTTC
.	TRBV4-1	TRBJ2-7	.	CASSQVSGTSSYEQYF	TGCGCCAGCAGCCAAGTTTCCGGGACCTCATCCTACGAGCAGTACTTC
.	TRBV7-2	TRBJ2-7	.	CASTENRAYEQYF	TGTGCCAGCACCGAAAACAGGGCCTACGAGCAGTACTTC
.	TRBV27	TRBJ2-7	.	CASAYDRLSEQYF	TGTGCCAGCGCGTATGATAGGCTTTCCGAGCAGTACTTC
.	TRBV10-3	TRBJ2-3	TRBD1	CAIRAGTVTDTQYF	TGTGCCATCAGAGCCGGGACAGTAACAGATACGCAGTATTTT